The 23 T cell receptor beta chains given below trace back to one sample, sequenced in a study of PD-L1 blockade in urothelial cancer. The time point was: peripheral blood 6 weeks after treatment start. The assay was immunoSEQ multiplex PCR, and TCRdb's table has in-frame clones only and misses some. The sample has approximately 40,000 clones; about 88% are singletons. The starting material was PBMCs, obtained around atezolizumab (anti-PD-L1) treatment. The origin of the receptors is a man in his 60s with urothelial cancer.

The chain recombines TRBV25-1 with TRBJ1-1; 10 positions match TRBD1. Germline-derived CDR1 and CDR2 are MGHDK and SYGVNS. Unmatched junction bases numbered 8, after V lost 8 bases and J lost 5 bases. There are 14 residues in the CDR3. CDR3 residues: CASGKTGGRTEAFF. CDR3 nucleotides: TGTGCCAGCGGAAAGACAGGGGGCAGGACTGAAGCTTTCTTT.

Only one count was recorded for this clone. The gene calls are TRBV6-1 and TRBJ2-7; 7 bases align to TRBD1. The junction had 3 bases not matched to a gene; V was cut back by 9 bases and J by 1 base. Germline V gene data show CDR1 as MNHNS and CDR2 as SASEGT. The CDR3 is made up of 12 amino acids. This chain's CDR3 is CASRQGSYEQYF. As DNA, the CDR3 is TGTGCCAGTAGACAGGGTTCCTACGAGCAGTACTTC.

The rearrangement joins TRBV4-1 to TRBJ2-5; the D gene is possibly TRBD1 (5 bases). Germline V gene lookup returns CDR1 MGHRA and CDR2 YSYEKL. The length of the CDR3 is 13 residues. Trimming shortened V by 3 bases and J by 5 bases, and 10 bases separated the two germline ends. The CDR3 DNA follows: TGCGCCAGCAGCCACAGGGTGGGGGAGACCCAGTACTTC. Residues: CASSHRVGETQYF.

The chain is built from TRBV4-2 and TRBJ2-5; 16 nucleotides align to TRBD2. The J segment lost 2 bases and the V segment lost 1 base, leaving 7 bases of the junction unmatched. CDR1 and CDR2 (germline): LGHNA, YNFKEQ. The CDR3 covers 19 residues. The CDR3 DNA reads TGTGCCAGCAGCCAAGGTTTGGGACTAGCGGGGGGGGTACAAGAGACCCAGTACTTC. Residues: CASSQGLGLAGGVQETQYF.

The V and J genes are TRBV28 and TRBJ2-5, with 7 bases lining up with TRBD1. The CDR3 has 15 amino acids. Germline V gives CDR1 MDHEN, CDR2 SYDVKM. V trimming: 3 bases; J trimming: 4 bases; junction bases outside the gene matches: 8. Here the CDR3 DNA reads TGTGCCAGCAGTTTTTCGACAGGGCTTCGAGAGACCCAGTACTTC. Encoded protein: CASSFSTGLRETQYF.

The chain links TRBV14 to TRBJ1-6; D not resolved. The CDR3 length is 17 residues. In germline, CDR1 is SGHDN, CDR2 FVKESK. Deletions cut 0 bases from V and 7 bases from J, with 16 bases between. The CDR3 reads CASSQDQGWRKNSPLHF. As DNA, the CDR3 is TGTGCCAGCAGCCAAGATCAAGGTTGGAGGAAAAATTCACCCCTCCACTTT. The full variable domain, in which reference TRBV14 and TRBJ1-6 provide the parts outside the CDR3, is EAGVTQFPSHSVIEKGQTVTLRCDPISGHDNLYWYRRVMGKEIKFLLHFVKESKQDESGMPNNRFLAERTGGTYSTLKVQPAELEDSGVYFCASSQDQGWRKNSPLHFGNGTRLTVT.

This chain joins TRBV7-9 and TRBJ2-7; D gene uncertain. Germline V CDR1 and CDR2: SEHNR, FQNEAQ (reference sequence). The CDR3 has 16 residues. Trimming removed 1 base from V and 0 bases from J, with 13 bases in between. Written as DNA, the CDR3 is TGTGCCAGCAGCTTAGGTCTTGGGCTTAGCTCCTACGAGCAGTACTTC. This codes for CASSLGLGLSSYEQYF.

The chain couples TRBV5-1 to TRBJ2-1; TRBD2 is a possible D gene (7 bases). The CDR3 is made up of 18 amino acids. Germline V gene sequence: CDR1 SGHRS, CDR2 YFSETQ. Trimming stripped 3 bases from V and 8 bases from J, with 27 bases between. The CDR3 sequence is CASSSPIYRAPSGDEQFF. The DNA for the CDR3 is TGCGCCAGCAGCTCCCCGATCTACAGGGCGCCCAGCGGGGATGAGCAGTTCTTC. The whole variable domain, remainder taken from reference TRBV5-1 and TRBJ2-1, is KAGVTQTPRYLIKTRGQQVTLSCSPISGHRSVSWYQQTPGQGLQFLFEYFSETQRNKGNFPGRFSGRQFSNSRSEMNVSTLELGDSALYLCASSSPIYRAPSGDEQFFGPGTRLTVL.

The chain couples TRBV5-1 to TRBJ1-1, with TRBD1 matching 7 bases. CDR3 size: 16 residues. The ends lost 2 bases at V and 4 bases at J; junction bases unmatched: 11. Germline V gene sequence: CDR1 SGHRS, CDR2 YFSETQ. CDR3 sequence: CASSFTLTGAGTEAFF. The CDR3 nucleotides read TGCGCCAGCAGCTTCACATTAACAGGGGCGGGCACTGAAGCTTTCTTT.

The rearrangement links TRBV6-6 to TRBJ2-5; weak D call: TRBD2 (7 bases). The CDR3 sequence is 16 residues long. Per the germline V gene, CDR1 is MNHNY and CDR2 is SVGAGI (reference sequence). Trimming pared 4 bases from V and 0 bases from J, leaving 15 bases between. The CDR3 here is CASSSWWEGDQETQYF. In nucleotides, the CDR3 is TGTGCCAGCAGTTCTTGGTGGGAGGGGGACCAAGAGACCCAGTACTTC.

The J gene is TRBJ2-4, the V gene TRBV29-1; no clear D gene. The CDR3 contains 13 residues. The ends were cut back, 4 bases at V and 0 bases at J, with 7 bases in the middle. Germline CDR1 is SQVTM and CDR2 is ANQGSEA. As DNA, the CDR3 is TGCAGCGTTGGACTGCTAGCCAAAAACATTCAGTACTTC. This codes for CSVGLLAKNIQYF.

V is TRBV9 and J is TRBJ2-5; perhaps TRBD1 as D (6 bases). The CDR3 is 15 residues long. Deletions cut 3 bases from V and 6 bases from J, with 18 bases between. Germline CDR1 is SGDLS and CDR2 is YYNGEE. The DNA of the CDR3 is TGTGCCAGCAGCGGAACTGGGGGCTCGGAAAAGACCCAGTACTTC. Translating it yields CASSGTGGSEKTQYF.

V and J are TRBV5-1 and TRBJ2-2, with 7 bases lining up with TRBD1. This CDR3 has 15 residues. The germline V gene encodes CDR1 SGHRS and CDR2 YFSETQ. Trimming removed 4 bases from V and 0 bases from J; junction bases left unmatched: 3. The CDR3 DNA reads TGCGCCAGCAGCCCGGACAGGTCGAACACCGGGGAGCTGTTTTTT. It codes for CASSPDRSNTGELFF.

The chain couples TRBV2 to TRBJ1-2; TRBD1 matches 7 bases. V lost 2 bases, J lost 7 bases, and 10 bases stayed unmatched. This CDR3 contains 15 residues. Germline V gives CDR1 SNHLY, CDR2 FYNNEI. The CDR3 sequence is CASSETAGGLGGYTF. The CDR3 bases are TGTGCCAGCAGTGAAACGGCAGGGGGACTGGGTGGCTACACCTTC.

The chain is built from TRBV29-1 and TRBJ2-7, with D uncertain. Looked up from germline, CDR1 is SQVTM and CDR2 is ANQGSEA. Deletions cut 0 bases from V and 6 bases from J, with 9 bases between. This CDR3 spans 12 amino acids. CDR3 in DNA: TGCAGCGTTGAAGAGGGCGCTACCGAGCAGTACTTC. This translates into CSVEEGATEQYF.

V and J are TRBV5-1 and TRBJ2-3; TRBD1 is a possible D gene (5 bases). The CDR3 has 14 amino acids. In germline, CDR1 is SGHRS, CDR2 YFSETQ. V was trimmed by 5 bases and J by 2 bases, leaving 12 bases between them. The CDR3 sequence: CASRERQLTDTQYF. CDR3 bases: TGCGCCAGCAGGGAGAGACAGCTCACAGATACGCAGTATTTT.

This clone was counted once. The CDR3: CASRIDRSNTEAFF. DNA for the CDR3: TGTGCCAGCAGGATCGACAGGAGTAACACTGAAGCTTTCTTT. V usage is TRBV2 and J usage is TRBJ1-1; the D gene is possibly TRBD1 (6 bases). The germline V gene encodes CDR1 SNHLY and CDR2 FYNNEI. V was shortened by 6 bases and J by 2 bases, with 13 bases between the two germline ends. This CDR3 comprises 14 residues.

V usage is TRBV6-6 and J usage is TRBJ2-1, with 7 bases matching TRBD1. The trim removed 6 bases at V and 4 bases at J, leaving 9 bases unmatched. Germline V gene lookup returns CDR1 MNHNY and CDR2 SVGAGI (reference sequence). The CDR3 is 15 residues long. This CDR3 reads CASSSSRGPYNEQFF. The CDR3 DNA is TGTGCCAGCAGCTCATCTAGGGGGCCTTACAATGAGCAGTTCTTC.

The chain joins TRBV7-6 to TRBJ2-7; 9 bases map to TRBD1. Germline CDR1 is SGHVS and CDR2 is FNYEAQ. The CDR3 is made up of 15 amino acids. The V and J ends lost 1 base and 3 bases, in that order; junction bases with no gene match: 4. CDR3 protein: CASSLETGGVYEQYF. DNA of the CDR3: TGTGCCAGCAGCTTAGAGACAGGGGGAGTCTACGAGCAGTACTTC.

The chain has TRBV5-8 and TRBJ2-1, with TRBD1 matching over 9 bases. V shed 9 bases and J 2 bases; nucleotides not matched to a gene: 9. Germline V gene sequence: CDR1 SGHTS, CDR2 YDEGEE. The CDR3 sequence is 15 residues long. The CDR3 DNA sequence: TGTGCCAACGACGCGGGGACAGGGCCCTACAATGAGCAGTTCTTC. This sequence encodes CANDAGTGPYNEQFF.

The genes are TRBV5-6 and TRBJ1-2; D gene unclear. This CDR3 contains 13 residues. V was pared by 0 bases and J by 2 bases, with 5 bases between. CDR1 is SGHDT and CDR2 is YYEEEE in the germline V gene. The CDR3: CASSLGENYGYTF. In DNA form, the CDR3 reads TGTGCCAGCAGCTTGGGGGAGAACTATGGCTACACCTTC.

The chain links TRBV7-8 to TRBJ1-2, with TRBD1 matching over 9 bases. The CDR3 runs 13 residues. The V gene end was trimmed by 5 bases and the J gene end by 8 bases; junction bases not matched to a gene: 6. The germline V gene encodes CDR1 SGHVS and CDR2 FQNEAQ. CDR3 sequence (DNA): TGTGCCAGCAGCGGGGGGACAGGGTGGGGCTACACCTTC. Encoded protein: CASSGGTGWGYTF.

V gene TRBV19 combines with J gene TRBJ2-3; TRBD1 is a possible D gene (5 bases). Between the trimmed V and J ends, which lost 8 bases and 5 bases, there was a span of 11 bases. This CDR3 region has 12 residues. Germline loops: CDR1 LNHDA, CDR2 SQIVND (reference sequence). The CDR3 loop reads CASSSRGDTQYF. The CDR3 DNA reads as TGTGCCAGTTCCTCAAGGGGAGATACGCAGTATTTT.